The rows below give T cell receptor beta chains drawn from one sample of a study of blood T cells in healthy people across ages. TCRdb re-derived calls from the 5' RACE reads in MiXCR, one entry per CDR3 protein. The sample holds around 900,000 distinct CDR3 sequences, around 28% seen once. Sequencing input: blood. The source of these receptors is a woman of 80 years or more in good health. Each CDR3 is given with its conserved first and last residue. D genes are given only for firm matches. A clone size is listed for some rows: how often the clone was seen (once, few, many), or a class if it is expanded.

V: TRBV27; size: few; D: NA; J: TRBJ2-7; CDR3: CASGLQGSPHYEQYF; DNA: TGTGCCAGCGGTTTACAAGGCAGCCCACACTACGAGCAGTACTTC
V: TRBV5-1; size: NA; D: TRBD1; J: TRBJ2-7; CDR3: CASSSANLRQGYEQYF; DNA: TGCGCCAGCAGCTCCGCCAATTTGAGACAGGGGTACGAGCAGTACTTC
V: TRBV7-9; size: many; D: NA; J: TRBJ1-2; CDR3: CASSSTRRGSGGYTF; DNA: TGTGCCAGCAGCTCCACCCGAAGGGGGTCGGGGGGCTACACCTTC
V: TRBV4-2; size: NA; D: NA; J: TRBJ2-2; CDR3: CASSQDPTGELFF; DNA: TGTGCCAGCAGCCAAGATCCAACCGGGGAGCTGTTTTTT
V: TRBV12-3/TRBV12-4; size: many; D: NA; J: TRBJ2-3; CDR3: CASRGITDTQYF; DNA: TGTGCCAGCAGAGGAATCACAGATACGCAGTATTTT
V: TRBV7-9; size: NA; D: NA; J: TRBJ2-1; CDR3: CASSLAGRSEQFF; DNA: TGCGCCAGCAGCTTGGCGGGGAGGTCTGAGCAGTTCTTC
V: TRBV14; size: many; D: TRBD1; J: TRBJ2-3; CDR3: CASSQGDRDTQYF; DNA: TGTGCCAGCAGCCAAGGGGACAGAGATACGCAGTATTTT
V: TRBV7-4; size: NA; D: NA; J: TRBJ2-3; CDR3: CASSARTQSTDTQYF; DNA: TGTGCCAGCAGTGCACGGACACAGAGCACAGATACGCAGTATTTT
V: TRBV5-1; size: many; D: NA; J: TRBJ1-2; CDR3: CASSYGWDLYGYTF; DNA: TGCGCCAGCAGCTATGGTTGGGACCTCTATGGCTACACCTTC
V: TRBV6-5; size: NA; D: NA; J: TRBJ2-3; CDR3: CASRLGGGVTDTQYF; DNA: TGTGCCAGCAGACTCGGTGGCGGGGTCACAGATACGCAGTATTTT
V: TRBV4-1; size: few; D: NA; J: TRBJ2-3; CDR3: CASSQWGYGTDTQYF; DNA: TGCGCCAGCAGCCAATGGGGGTACGGCACAGATACGCAGTATTTT
V: TRBV7-2; size: NA; D: NA; J: TRBJ1-1; CDR3: CASSLAWVPLEAFF; DNA: TGTGCCAGCAGCTTAGCTTGGGTTCCGCTTGAAGCTTTCTTT
V: TRBV6-5; size: many; D: NA; J: TRBJ2-6; CDR3: CASSRPQSSGANVLTF; DNA: TGTGCCAGCAGTCGGCCACAGAGCTCTGGGGCCAACGTCCTGACTTTC
V: TRBV7-2; size: few; D: NA; J: TRBJ1-1; CDR3: CASSLGVGNAEAFF; DNA: TGTGCCAGCAGCTTAGGTGTCGGGAACGCTGAAGCTTTCTTT
V: TRBV6-2/TRBV6-3; size: many; D: NA; J: TRBJ2-7; CDR3: CASRGDSYYEQYF; DNA: TGTGCCAGCAGGGGGGACTCCTACTACGAGCAGTACTTC
V: TRBV7-2; size: NA; D: TRBD1; J: TRBJ1-2; CDR3: CTSSRIDRAYGYTF; DNA: TGTACCAGCAGCCGTATCGACAGGGCCTATGGCTACACCTTC
V: TRBV5-1; size: many; D: NA; J: TRBJ2-3; CDR3: CASGGDGTDTQYF; DNA: TGCGCCAGCGGAGGGGACGGCACAGATACGCAGTATTTT
V: TRBV4-3; size: NA; D: NA; J: TRBJ1-1; CDR3: CASSQKEPPGPEAFF; DNA: TGCGCCAGCAGCCAAAAGGAGCCTCCGGGACCTGAAGCTTTCTTT
V: TRBV11-2; size: NA; D: NA; J: TRBJ1-1; CDR3: CASSLMESAEAFF; DNA: TGTGCCAGCAGCTTAATGGAGTCCGCTGAAGCTTTCTTT
V: TRBV12-3/TRBV12-4; size: many; D: NA; J: TRBJ1-2; CDR3: CASSFSWGLNGYTF; DNA: TGTGCCAGCAGTTTTAGTTGGGGGCTTAATGGCTACACCTTC
V: TRBV5-5; size: NA; D: NA; J: TRBJ1-1; CDR3: CASSSTVYNTEAFF; DNA: TGTGCCAGCAGCTCTACAGTGTATAACACTGAAGCTTTCTTT
V: TRBV6-5; size: NA; D: NA; J: TRBJ2-1; CDR3: CASSYSNFRLTKNNEQFF; DNA: TGTGCCAGCAGTTACTCGAATTTCAGGCTTACTAAAAACAATGAGCAGTTCTTC
V: TRBV6-2/TRBV6-3; size: NA; D: NA; J: TRBJ2-3; CDR3: CASSTTWISTDTQYF; DNA: TGTGCCAGCAGCACAACCTGGATTAGCACAGATACGCAGTATTTT
V: TRBV6-2/TRBV6-3; size: many; D: NA; J: TRBJ2-5; CDR3: CASSYPAATQETQYF; DNA: TGTGCCAGCAGTTACCCGGCGGCTACCCAAGAGACCCAGTACTTC
V: TRBV30; size: few; D: NA; J: TRBJ1-1; CDR3: CAWSPGPGTEAFF; DNA: TGTGCCTGGAGCCCTGGGCCGGGCACTGAAGCTTTCTTT
V: TRBV12-3/TRBV12-4; size: NA; D: NA; J: TRBJ2-2; CDR3: CASSPLIASAGELFF; DNA: TGTGCCAGCAGCCCGCTCATAGCTAGCGCCGGGGAGCTGTTTTTT
V: TRBV20-1; size: many; D: NA; J: TRBJ2-3; CDR3: CSARDFSGDTQYF; DNA: TGCAGTGCTAGAGATTTTTCGGGAGATACGCAGTATTTT
V: TRBV5-1; size: many; D: NA; J: TRBJ2-3; CDR3: CASSLSAGRDTQYF; DNA: TGCGCCAGCAGCTTGTCGGCTGGGAGGGATACGCAGTATTTT
V: TRBV7-2; size: NA; D: TRBD2; J: TRBJ2-1; CDR3: CASSFQRGEGETQFF; DNA: TGTGCCAGCAGCTTTCAGCGGGGGGAGGGAGAGACCCAGTTCTTC
V: TRBV28; size: many; D: TRBD2; J: TRBJ2-1; CDR3: CASSSPGLAGPKVNEQFF; DNA: TGTGCCAGCAGTTCCCCGGGACTAGCGGGCCCAAAGGTCAATGAGCAGTTCTTC
V: TRBV12-3/TRBV12-4; size: NA; D: NA; J: TRBJ1-5; CDR3: CASSLQRGGNQPQHF; DNA: TGTGCCAGCAGTCTCCAGAGGGGAGGCAATCAGCCCCAGCATTTT
V: TRBV27; size: NA; D: TRBD1; J: TRBJ1-3; CDR3: CASTLRDSSGNTIYF; DNA: TGTGCCAGCACCCTACGGGACAGCTCTGGAAACACCATATATTTT
V: TRBV6-6; size: many; D: NA; J: TRBJ2-7; CDR3: CASSSDRAARKEQYF; DNA: TGTGCCAGCAGTTCAGATCGCGCAGCGAGGAAAGAGCAGTACTTC